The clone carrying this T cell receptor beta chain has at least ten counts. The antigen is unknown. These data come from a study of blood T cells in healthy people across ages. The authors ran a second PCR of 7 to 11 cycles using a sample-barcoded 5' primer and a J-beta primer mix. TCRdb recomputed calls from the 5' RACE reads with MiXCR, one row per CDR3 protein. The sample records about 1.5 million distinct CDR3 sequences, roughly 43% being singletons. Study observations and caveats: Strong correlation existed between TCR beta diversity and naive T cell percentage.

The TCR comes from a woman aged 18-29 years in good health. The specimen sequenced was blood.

Here the CDR3 reads CASSQAQGVNVGYTF. CDR3 nucleotides: TGCGCCAGCAGCCAAGCGCAGGGAGTAAATGTTGGCTACACCTTC. The rearrangement joins TRBV4-3 to TRBJ1-2; perhaps TRBD1 as D (5 bases). Deletions cut 1 base from V and 7 bases from J, with 16 bases between. CDR3 size: 15 residues. Germline-derived CDR1 and CDR2 are LGHNA and YSLEER.